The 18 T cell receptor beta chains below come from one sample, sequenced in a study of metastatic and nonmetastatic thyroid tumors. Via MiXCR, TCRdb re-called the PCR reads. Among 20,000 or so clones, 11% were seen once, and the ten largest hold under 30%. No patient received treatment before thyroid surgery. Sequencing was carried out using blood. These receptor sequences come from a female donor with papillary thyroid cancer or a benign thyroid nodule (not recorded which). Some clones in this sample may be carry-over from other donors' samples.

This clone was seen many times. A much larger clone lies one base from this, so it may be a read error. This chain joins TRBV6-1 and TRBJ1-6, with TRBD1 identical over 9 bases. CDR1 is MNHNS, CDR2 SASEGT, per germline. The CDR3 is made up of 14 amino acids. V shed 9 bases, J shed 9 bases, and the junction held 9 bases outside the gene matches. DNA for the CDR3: TGTGCCAGAAGCTTGGGACAGGGTGGTTCACCCCTCCACTTT. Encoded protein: CARSLGQGGSPLHF.

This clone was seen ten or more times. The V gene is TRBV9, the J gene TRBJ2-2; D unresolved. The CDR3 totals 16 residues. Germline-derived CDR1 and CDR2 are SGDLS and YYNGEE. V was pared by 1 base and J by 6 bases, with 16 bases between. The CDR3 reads CASSVYPPASAGELFF. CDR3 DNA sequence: TGTGCCAGCAGCGTATATCCCCCCGCTAGTGCCGGGGAGCTGTTTTTT.

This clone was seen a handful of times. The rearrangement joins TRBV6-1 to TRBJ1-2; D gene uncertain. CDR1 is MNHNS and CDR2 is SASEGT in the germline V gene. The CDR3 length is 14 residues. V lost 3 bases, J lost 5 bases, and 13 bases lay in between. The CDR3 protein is CASSEDGSPYGYTF. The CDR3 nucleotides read TGTGCCAGCAGTGAGGACGGCAGTCCGTATGGCTACACCTTC.

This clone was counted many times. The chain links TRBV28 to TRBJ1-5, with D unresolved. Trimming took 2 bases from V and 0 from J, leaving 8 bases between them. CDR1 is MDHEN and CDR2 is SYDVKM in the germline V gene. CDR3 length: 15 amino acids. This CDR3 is CASSLEVYSNQPQHF. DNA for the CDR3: TGTGCCAGCAGTTTAGAAGTATATAGCAATCAGCCCCAGCATTTT.

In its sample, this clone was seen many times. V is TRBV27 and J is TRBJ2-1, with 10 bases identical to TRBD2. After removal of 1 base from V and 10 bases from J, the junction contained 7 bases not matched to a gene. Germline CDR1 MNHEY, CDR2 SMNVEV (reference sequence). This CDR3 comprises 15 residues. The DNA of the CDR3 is TGTGCCAGCAGTTTATTCCCTAGCGGGAGTTACGAGCAGTTCTTC. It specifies CASSLFPSGSYEQFF.

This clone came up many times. The CDR3 loop is CASSSTGGSYGYTF. CDR3 DNA: TGTGCCAGCAGCTCGACAGGGGGAAGCTATGGCTACACCTTC. The V call is TRBV7-9, the J call TRBJ1-2; the match to TRBD1 covers 9 bases. The junction had 4 bases not matched to a gene; V was cut back by 4 bases and J by 4 bases. The CDR3 loop spans 14 amino acids. From germline, CDR1 is SEHNR and CDR2 FQNEAQ (reference sequence).

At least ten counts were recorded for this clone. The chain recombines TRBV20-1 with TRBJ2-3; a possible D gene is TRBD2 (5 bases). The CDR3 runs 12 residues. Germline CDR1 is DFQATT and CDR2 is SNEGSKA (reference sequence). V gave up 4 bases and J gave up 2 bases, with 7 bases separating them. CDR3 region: CSAKADTDTQYF. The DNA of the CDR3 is TGCAGTGCTAAAGCGGACACAGATACGCAGTATTTT.

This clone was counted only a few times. The CDR3 DNA reads TGTGCCAGCAGCGAATCCCCGTCCCATGAGCAGTTCTTC. Translated: CASSESPSHEQFF. The chain combines TRBV7-3 with TRBJ2-1; D is unresolved. V lost 5 bases to trimming and J lost 8 bases, with 13 bases between them. CDR1 is SGHTA, CDR2 FQGTGA, per germline. The CDR3 spans 13 residues.

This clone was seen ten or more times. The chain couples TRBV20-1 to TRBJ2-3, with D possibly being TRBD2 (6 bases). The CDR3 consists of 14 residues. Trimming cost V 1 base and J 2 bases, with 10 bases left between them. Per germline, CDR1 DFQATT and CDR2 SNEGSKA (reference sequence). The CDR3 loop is CSARAGDFTDTQYF. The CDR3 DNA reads TGCAGTGCTAGAGCGGGAGACTTCACAGATACGCAGTATTTT.

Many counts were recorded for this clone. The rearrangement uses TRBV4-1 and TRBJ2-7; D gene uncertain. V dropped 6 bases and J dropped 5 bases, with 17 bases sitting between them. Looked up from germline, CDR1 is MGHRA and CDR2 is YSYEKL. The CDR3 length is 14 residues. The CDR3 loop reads CASSSRGQVNEQYF. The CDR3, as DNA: TGCGCCAGCAGTTCTAGAGGCCAGGTGAACGAGCAGTACTTC.

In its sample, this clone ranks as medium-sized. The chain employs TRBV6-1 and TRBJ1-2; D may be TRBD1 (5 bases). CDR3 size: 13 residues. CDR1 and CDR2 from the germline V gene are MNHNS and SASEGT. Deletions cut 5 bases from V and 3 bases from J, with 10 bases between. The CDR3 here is CASSRGAYYGYTF. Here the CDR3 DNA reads TGTGCCAGCAGTCGCGGGGCCTACTATGGCTACACCTTC.

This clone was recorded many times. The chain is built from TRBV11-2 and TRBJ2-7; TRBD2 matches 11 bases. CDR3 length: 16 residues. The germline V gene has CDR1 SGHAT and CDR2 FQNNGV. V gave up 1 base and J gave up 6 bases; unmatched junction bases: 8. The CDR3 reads CASSLVLLAGASEQYF. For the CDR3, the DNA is TGTGCCAGCAGCTTAGTGTTACTAGCGGGAGCTAGCGAGCAGTACTTC.

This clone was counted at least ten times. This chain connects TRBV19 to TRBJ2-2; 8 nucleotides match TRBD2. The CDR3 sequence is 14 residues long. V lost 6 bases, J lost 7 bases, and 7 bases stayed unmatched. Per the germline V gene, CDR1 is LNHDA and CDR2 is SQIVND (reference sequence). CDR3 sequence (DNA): TGTGCCAGTAGCCCCTCGAGCGGGGGCGGGGAGCTGTTTTTT. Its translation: CASSPSSGGGELFF.

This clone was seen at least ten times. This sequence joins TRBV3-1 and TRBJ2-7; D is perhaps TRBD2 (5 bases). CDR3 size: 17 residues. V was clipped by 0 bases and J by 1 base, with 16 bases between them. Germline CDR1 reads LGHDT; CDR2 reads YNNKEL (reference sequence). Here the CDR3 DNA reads TGTGCCAGCAGCCAAGAATCGGCGAGCGGACTTTCCTACGAGCAGTACTTC. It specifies CASSQESASGLSYEQYF.

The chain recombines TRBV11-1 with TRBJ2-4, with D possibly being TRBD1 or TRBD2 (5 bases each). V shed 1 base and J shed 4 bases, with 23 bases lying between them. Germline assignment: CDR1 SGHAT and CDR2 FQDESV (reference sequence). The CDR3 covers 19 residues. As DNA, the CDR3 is TGTGCCAGCAGCTTAGTTCGAGGAGAGGGGAAATACCTAAAAAACATTCAGTACTTC. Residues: CASSLVRGEGKYLKNIQYF.

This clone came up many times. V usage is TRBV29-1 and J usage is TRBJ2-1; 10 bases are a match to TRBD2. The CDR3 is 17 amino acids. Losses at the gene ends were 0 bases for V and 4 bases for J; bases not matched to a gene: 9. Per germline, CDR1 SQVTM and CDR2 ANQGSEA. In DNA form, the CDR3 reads TGCAGCGTTGAAGATAGCGGGAGGTTTTTCGAGTACAATGAGCAGTTCTTC. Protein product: CSVEDSGRFFEYNEQFF.

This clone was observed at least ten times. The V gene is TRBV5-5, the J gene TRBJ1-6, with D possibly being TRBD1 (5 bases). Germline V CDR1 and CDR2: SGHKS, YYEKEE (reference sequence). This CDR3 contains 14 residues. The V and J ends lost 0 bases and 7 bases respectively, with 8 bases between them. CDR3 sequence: CASSLGGNNSPLHF. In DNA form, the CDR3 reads TGTGCCAGCAGCTTGGGGGGGAACAATTCACCCCTCCACTTT. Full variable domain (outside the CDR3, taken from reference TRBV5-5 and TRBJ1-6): DAGVTQSPTHLIKTRGQQVTLRCSPISGHKSVSWYQQVLGQGPQFIFQYYEKEERGRGNFPDRFSARQFPNYSSELNVNALLLGDSALYLCASSLGGNNSPLHFGNGTRLTVT.

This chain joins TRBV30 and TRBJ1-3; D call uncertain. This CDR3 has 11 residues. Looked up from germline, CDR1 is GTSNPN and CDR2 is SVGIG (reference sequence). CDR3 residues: CVGGSRDTIYF. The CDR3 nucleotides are TGTGTGGGTGGATCTAGGGACACCATATATTTT.